This T cell receptor beta chain emerged from a study of blood T cell repertoires in COVID-19 (dated by TCRdb to the early 2020s). Looking at the study overall: Collaborator samples came from the United States, Italy and Spain and covered acute and convalescent phases of COVID-19. The prospective study material was composed of cDNA or gDNA derived from T cells, B-cell-depleted T cells, or PBMCs. Subjects who had been exposed to COVID-19, were actively infected with it, or had recovered from it provided the deeply sampled blood TCRbeta repertoires that made up the dataset. The repertoires were released in a freely available public database intended as a resource for research on the immune response to SARS-CoV-2. Samples were obtained from the ongoing ImmuneRACE study (first 160 participants) and from over 1,000 subjects provided by 6 global collaborators. A de-identified subject ID, COVID-19 status, age in years and sex were almost always included in the sample metadata. HLA class I and class II types, where available, came from metadata supplied by the sample provider rather than from assay-based typing.

In regard to this clone: The antigen this receptor binds is unknown. Base qualities are not at hand, and no much larger clone is one base apart.

TCRbeta CDR3 regions were amplified from genomic DNA by means of the immunoSEQ Assay, a bias-controlled multiplex PCR. In the authors' own workflow: Nucleated cell counts per sample were estimated from amplification of reference gene primers within the assay. To quantify the absolute abundance of each unique TCRbeta CDR3 rearrangement, sequence reads were collapsed and filtered. For each sample, productive Simpson clonality was calculated as the square root of Simpson's diversity index across productive rearrangements. As stored in TCRdb, this immuneACCESS dataset retains in-frame rearrangements with V and J assigned. A fraction of the clones does not appear; measured against another copy, unresolved V genes explain less than half of the discrepancy, and the remainder lacks a known reason. For V, J and clone size, that table is used; D and trimming come from the DNA. The sample yields under 250,000 clones; 65% to 90% were counted once. Of the sample, approximately 9% is held by the ten largest clones.

Findings and caveats that apply to the study as a whole: The amount of clinical and demographic metadata varied by source and participant and was provided uncurated.

In the prospective study, participants were roughly 18 to 100 years old, resided in 25 or so geographic areas of the United States, and were enrolled through a virtual design. In the prospective study, participants were assigned to cohorts based on the clinical history participants reported in a screening survey and a study questionnaire. In the prospective study, mobile phlebotomists collected whole blood, serum and a nasopharyngeal or oropharyngeal swab from each participant. Prospective study participants could optionally give additional blood draws and questionnaires over a 2-month period. Prospective study blood samples were shipped either frozen or at room temperature before DNA extraction. The germline ends are 13 bases apart after V is trimmed by 3 bases and J by 8 bases. There are 12 amino acids in the CDR3, from cysteine to phenylalanine inclusive. The sequence is cut down to CDR3 DNA, 36 bases in frame from base 1. The germline V gene (reference sequence) specifies GTSNPN as CDR1 and SVGIG as CDR2.

Material for sequencing was PBMCs or T cells enriched from blood (not recorded which). The sequence links TRBV30 to TRBJ1-2, with the identity of the D gene unclear. This TCR derives from a woman aged 50 to 60 with acute COVID-19. The CDR3 corresponds to CAWRRDLGGYTF. The sequenced DNA is TGTGCCTGGAGGCGGGATCTCGGAGGCTACACCTTC.